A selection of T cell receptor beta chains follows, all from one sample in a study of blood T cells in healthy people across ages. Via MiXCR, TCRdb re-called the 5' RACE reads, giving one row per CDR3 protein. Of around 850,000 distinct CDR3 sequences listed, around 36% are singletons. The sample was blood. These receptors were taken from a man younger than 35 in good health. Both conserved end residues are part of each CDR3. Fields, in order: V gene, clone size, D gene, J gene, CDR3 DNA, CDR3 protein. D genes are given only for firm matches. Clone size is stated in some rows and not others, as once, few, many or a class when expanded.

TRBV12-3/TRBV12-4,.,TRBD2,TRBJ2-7,TGTGCCAGCAGTAGGACTAGCAGGGAGCAGTACTTC,CASSRTSREQYF
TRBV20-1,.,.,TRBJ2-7,TGCAGTGCTGGAACGCCGGGGGCTTACAATGAGCAGTACTTC,CSAGTPGAYNEQYF
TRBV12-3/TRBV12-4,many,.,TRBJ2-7,TGTGCCAGCACTTCGGGGGGGACAGGGAAAGCCTACGAGCAGTACTTC,CASTSGGTGKAYEQYF
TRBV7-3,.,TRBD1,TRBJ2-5,TGTGCCAGCAGCTCCCAACCGACAGGGGACAATGAGCAGTACTTC,CASSSQPTGDNEQYF
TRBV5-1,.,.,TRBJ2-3,TGCGCCAGCAGCCCGGCCGAGGGGACCCGCACAGATACGCAGTATTTT,CASSPAEGTRTDTQYF
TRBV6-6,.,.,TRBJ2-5,TGTGCCAGCAGGCAGAACCAGGGGCAAGAGACCCAGTACTTC,CASRQNQGQETQYF
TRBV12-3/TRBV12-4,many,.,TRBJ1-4,TGTGCCAGCAGCCTCATAGACAAGGATGAAAAACTGTTTTTT,CASSLIDKDEKLFF
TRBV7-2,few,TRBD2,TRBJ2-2,TGTGCCAGCAGCTTAGTGCGGGAGGCCGGGGAGCTGTTTTTT,CASSLVREAGELFF
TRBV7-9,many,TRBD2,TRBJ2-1,TGTGCCAGCAGCCCGACTAGCGGATTCAATGAGCAGTTCTTC,CASSPTSGFNEQFF
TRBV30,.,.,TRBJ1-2,TGTGCCTGGAGTGTCGCGGGGCGCGGGGGCTACACCTTC,CAWSVAGRGGYTF
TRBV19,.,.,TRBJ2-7,TGTGCCAGTAGTATGGACAGGAGGCGGGACGACGAGCAGTACTTC,CASSMDRRRDDEQYF
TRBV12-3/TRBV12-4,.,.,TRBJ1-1,TGTGCCAGCAGTATAACCACAGGGACCACTGAAGCTTTCTTT,CASSITTGTTEAFF
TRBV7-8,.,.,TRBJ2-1,TGTGCCAGCAGCTTAGCGCGGTGGGGCCGCTCCTACAATGAGCAGTTCTTC,CASSLARWGRSYNEQFF
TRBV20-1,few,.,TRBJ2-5,TGCAGGGCTAAATTTGGCGGGTACCAAGAGACCCAGTACTTC,CRAKFGGYQETQYF
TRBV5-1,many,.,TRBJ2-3,TGCGCCAGCAGCTTTAGGAGTAAATCATCCACAGATACGCAGTATTTT,CASSFRSKSSTDTQYF
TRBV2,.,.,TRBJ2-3,TGTGCCAGCAGTGAGATGTTCACAGATACGCAGTATTTT,CASSEMFTDTQYF
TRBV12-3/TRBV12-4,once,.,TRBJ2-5,TGTGCCAGCACTTACGGAGAGACCCAGTACTTC,CASTYGETQYF
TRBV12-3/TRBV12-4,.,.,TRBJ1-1,TGTGCCAGTACTAAGGGGGGGAGCACTGAAGCTTTCTTT,CASTKGGSTEAFF
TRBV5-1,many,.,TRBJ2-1,TGCGCCAGCAGCTTGAGTCTTGGGGGGAGCTCCTACAATGAGCAGTTCTTC,CASSLSLGGSSYNEQFF
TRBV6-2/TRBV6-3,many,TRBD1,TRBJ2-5,TGTGCCAGCAGTACCGGACAGGGGGCGCGAGAGACCCAGTACTTC,CASSTGQGARETQYF
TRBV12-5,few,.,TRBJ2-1,TGTGCTAGTGGTTTGGTATACGGGAATGAGCAGTTCTTC,CASGLVYGNEQFF
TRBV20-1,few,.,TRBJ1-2,TGCAGTGCCCAGGGCCGGTCGCTCTCTGGCTACACCTTC,CSAQGRSLSGYTF
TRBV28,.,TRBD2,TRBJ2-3,TGTGCCAGCAGTCCCCGGACTAGCGGGGTGGGCACAGATACGCAGTATTTT,CASSPRTSGVGTDTQYF
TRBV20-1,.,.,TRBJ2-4,TGCAGTGCCCCCCCGCGGGGCCCATCGGATGAGCAGTACTTC,CSAPPRGPSDEQYF
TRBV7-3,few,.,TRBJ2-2,TGTGCCAGCAGCTTAACGCCCGACACGAACACCGGGGAGCTGTTTTTT,CASSLTPDTNTGELFF
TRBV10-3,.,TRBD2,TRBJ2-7,TGTGCCATCAGGCAAGGACTAGCGGTCTCCTACGAGCAGTACTTC,CAIRQGLAVSYEQYF
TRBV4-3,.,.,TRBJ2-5,TGCGCCAGCAGCCAAACAGACGGCAAACAAGAGACCCAGTACTTC,CASSQTDGKQETQYF
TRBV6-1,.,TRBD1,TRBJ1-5,TGTGCCAGCAGCGGGACAGGGTTTGACCGACGGGGGGGACAGCCCCAGCATTTT,CASSGTGFDRRGGQPQHF
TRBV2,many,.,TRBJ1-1,TGTGCCAGCAGGGTGGCGGGGACTGAAGCTTTCTTT,CASRVAGTEAFF
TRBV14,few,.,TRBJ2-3,TGTGCCAGCAGCCATCAGGGTCCAGATACGCAGTATTTT,CASSHQGPDTQYF
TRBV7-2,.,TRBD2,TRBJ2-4,TGTGCCAGCAGCCATGGACTAGCGGGGGGGCCACACAACATTCAGTACTTC,CASSHGLAGGPHNIQYF
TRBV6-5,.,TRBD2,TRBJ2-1,TGTGCCAGCAGTTACTTTAGCGGGGGGGTCTACAATGAGCAGTTCTTC,CASSYFSGGVYNEQFF
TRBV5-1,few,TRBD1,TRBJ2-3,TGCGCCAGCAGCCAAGGACAGGGGACAGCAGATACGCAGTATTTT,CASSQGQGTADTQYF
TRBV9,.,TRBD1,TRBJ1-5,TGTGCCAGCAGCTCCGGACAGGGACAGAATCAGCCCCAGCATTTT,CASSSGQGQNQPQHF
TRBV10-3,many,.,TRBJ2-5,TGTGCCATCAGCCCGCGTATTCACGAGACCCAGTACTTC,CAISPRIHETQYF
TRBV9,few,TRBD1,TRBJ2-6,TGTGCCAGCAGCAACCGGGACAGTGTCTCTGGGGCCAACGTCCTGACTTTC,CASSNRDSVSGANVLTF
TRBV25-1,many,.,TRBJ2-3,TGTGCCAGCAGTGAATGGGGTGGAGATACGCAGTATTTT,CASSEWGGDTQYF
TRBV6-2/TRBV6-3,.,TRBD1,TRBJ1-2,TGTGCCAGCAGTTGGGACAGGATGCACTATGGCTACACCTTC,CASSWDRMHYGYTF
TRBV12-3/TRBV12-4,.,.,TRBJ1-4,TGTGCCAGCAGTTTGGCGAGGGTGTGGGAAGGAAAACTGTTTTTT,CASSLARVWEGKLFF
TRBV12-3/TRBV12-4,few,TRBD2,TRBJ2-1,TGTGCCAGCAGTATTAGCGGGAGCTATAATGAGCAGTTCTTC,CASSISGSYNEQFF
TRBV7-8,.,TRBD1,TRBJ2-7,TGTGCCAGCAGCCCCGGGCCCGGGACAGGCTACGAGCAGTACTTC,CASSPGPGTGYEQYF
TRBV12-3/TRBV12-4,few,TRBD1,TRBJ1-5,TGTGCCAGGATCAAGACTGCCGGGACAGGGGGTGGCAATCAGCCCCAGCATTTT,CARIKTAGTGGGNQPQHF
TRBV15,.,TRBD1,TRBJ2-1,TGTGCCACCAGCAGAGATATAGGACAGGGTTACAATGAGCAGTTCTTC,CATSRDIGQGYNEQFF
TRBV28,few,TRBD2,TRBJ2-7,TGTGCCAGCAGCCAGTGGTCTGGCGGGGGGTTCCACGAGCAGTACTTC,CASSQWSGGGFHEQYF
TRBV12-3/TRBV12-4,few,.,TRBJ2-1,TGTGCCAGCAGTTTCAGGGGGGGGGCAGTCTCCTACAATGAGCAGTTCTTC,CASSFRGGAVSYNEQFF
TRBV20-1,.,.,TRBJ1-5,TGCAGTGCTAGACGGGGGGCAGAACAGCCCCAGCATTTT,CSARRGAEQPQHF